Sequencing of this T cell receptor (beta chain) was carried out in a study of CD8 T cells in Susac syndrome. The authors reverse transcribed roughly 0.5 to 1 ug RNA with random hexamers. TCRdb independently ran MiXCR on the immunoSEQ multiplex PCR reads; one entry per CDR3 protein. The data show under 95,000 distinct CDR3 sequences, with 90% to 95% seen just once and about 0.28% held by the top ten. Sequenced: CD4+ T cells from PBMCs. The receptor was derived from a human donor with Susac syndrome.

The CDR3 nucleotides are TGCAGCTCTGTAGGTCAGGGCGGGTTGGTGAACACTGAAGCTTTCTTT. Protein sequence: CSSVGQGGLVNTEAFF. The chain is built from TRBV29-1 and TRBJ1-1; tentatively, D is TRBD1 (5 bases). The V end was cut by 8 bases, the J end by 0 bases, with 22 bases between. Germline V lookup: CDR1 SQVTM, CDR2 ANQGSEA. The CDR3 extends over 16 amino acids. The full variable domain, rest sourced from reference TRBV29-1 and TRBJ1-1, is SAVISQKPSRDICQRGTSLTIQCQVDSQVTMMFWYRQQPGQSLTLIATANQGSEATYESGFVIDKFPISRPNLTFSTLTVSNMSPEDSSIYLCSSVGQGGLVNTEAFFGQGTRLTVV.